This TCR beta chain was identified in a study of cytomegalovirus exposure and HLA in healthy donors. General study findings and limits: Altogether, 150 or so TCR beta chains were recorded as cytomegalovirus-associated. Using the classifier, cytomegalovirus status was reportedly diagnosed with high specificity and sensitivity.

CDR3 length: 14 amino acids. As to this clone: Its antigen remains unidentified.

Clones were sequenced by immunoSEQ multiplex PCR, and TCRdb holds only the in-frame ones, with some missing. The sample consists of approximately 65,000 clones, over 90% of them appearing once. Sequenced material: PBMCs. The gene calls are TRBV12-2 and TRBJ1-2. TRBV12-2 is listed as a pseudogene. This clonotype originated in a woman between 18 and 29 years old in good health and CMV-seronegative. CDR3 in DNA: TGTGCAAGTCGCCCAGGGAGGGGGGGGCGCTACTACACCTTC. Translation gives CASRPGRGGRYYTF.